The 32 T cell receptor beta chains listed next were all sequenced from one sample in a study of blood T cell repertoires in COVID-19. Here immunoSEQ multiplex PCR was the method, and the copy in TCRdb shows in-frame clones only, minus some. The data hold about 180,000 clones, with approximately 88% observed a single time. Sequencing was done on a sample of peripheral blood. The receptors stem from a woman aged 25 to 39 with acute or convalescent COVID-19.

The chain is built from TRBV29-1 and TRBJ1-1; no clear D. Germline V gene data show CDR1 as SQVTM and CDR2 as ANQGSEA. Between the trimmed V and J ends, which lost 7 bases and 3 bases, there was a span of 12 bases. This CDR3 has 12 amino acids. Written as DNA, the CDR3 is TGCAGCGCACTAGGGTCCCACACTGAAGCTTTCTTT. Amino acids: CSALGSHTEAFF.

There are a few counts of this clone. The V gene is TRBV5-1, the J gene TRBJ2-7, with 7 bases identical to TRBD2. The ends lost 3 bases at V and 3 bases at J; junction bases unmatched: 3. From germline, CDR1 is SGHRS and CDR2 YFSETQ. The CDR3 is 13 amino acids. This chain's CDR3 is CASSWGGLYEQYF. In DNA form, the CDR3 reads TGCGCCAGCAGCTGGGGGGGACTCTACGAGCAGTACTTC.

The CDR3 nucleotides are TGTGCCAGTAGTATAGATCTTTGGTCGACTAGCGGATACAATGAGCAGTTCTTC. This codes for CASSIDLWSTSGYNEQFF. The chain carries TRBV19 and TRBJ2-1; 9 bases line up with TRBD2. The CDR3 sequence is 18 residues long. CDR1 is LNHDA, CDR2 SQIVND, per germline (reference sequence). V shed 0 bases, J shed 4 bases, and the junction held 10 bases outside the gene matches.

The V gene is TRBV2, the J gene TRBJ2-7; 9 bases are shared with TRBD2. The CDR3 is 16 residues long. The germline gives CDR1 SNHLY, CDR2 FYNNEI. Trimming at V came to 0 bases and at J to 3 bases, leaving 6 bases not matched to a gene. The CDR3 nucleotides are TGTGCCAGCAGTGAAGCCCTTGTGACTAGCGGCTACGAGCAGTACTTC. Its protein product is CASSEALVTSGYEQYF. Filled out from reference TRBV2 and TRBJ2-7, the complete variable domain reads EPEVTQTPSHQVTQMGQEVILRCVPISNHLYFYWYRQILGQKVEFLVSFYNNEISEKSEIFDDQFSVERPDGSNFTLKIRSTKLEDSAMYFCASSEALVTSGYEQYFGPGTRLTVT.

V is TRBV30 and J is TRBJ1-1; D remains ambiguous. Germline values: CDR1 GTSNPN, CDR2 SVGIG (reference sequence). V was clipped by 4 bases and J by 0 bases, with 9 bases between them. CDR3 length equals 13 residues. The CDR3 protein is CAWMAEMNTEAFF. CDR3 nucleotide sequence: TGTGCCTGGATGGCGGAAATGAACACTGAAGCTTTCTTT. The variable domain in full, with the rest retrieved from reference TRBV30 and TRBJ1-1, is SQTIHQWPATLVQPVGSPLSLECTVEGTSNPNLYWYRQAAGRGLQLLFYSVGIGQISSEVPQNLSASRPQDRQFILSSKKLLLSDSGFYLCAWMAEMNTEAFFGQGTRLTVV.

The gene calls are TRBV5-5 and TRBJ2-7, with D possibly matching TRBD2 (6 bases). With 4 bases removed from V and 6 bases from J, the gap between germline ends came to 14 bases. The V gene's germline CDR1 is SGHKS and CDR2 YYEKEE (reference sequence). The CDR3 loop spans 13 amino acids. This CDR3 reads CASSIGRAGEQYF. CDR3 DNA: TGTGCCAGCAGCATCGGACGAGCGGGCGAGCAGTACTTC.

The chain combines TRBV7-9 with TRBJ1-1; D not resolved. Germline V lookup: CDR1 SEHNR, CDR2 FQNEAQ (reference sequence). V shed 5 bases and J shed 6 bases, with 7 bases lying between them. The CDR3 extends over 11 amino acids. The CDR3 sequence: CASSAIAEAFF. CDR3 DNA sequence: TGTGCCAGCAGCGCTATCGCTGAAGCTTTCTTT.

V is TRBV6-5 and J is TRBJ1-5; no clear D gene. Germline V gene data show CDR1 as MNHEY and CDR2 as SVGAGI. Trimming removed 8 bases at V and 6 bases at J, with 14 bases between. The CDR3 is 13 amino acids. The CDR3 sequence is CASSPFLSQPQHF. CDR3 nucleotide sequence: TGTGCCAGCTCTCCCTTTCTTAGTCAGCCCCAGCATTTT.

The chain is built from TRBV30 and TRBJ1-5, with D possibly TRBD1 on 5 matching bases. Germline CDR1 GTSNPN, CDR2 SVGIG (reference sequence). The V gene lost 1 base and the J gene lost 5 bases, with 9 bases spanning the gap. The CDR3 covers 13 residues. Here the CDR3 reads CAWSGGGYQPQHF. In DNA form, the CDR3 reads TGTGCCTGGAGTGGGGGGGGATATCAGCCCCAGCATTTT.

CDR3 DNA sequence: TGTGCCAGCGGGCTTGCAGGAACCGGGGAGCTGTTTTTT. Its protein product is CASGLAGTGELFF. This chain links TRBV6-5 with TRBJ2-2; no reliable D call. Trimming took off 8 bases at V and 5 bases at J, with 12 bases between the two ends. Germline-derived CDR1 and CDR2 are MNHEY and SVGAGI. The CDR3 has 13 amino acids.

This clone has only one observation. The chain uses TRBV24-1 and TRBJ2-2, with D possibly TRBD1 on 6 matching bases. This CDR3 spans 15 amino acids. Germline V gene lookup returns CDR1 KGHDR and CDR2 SFDVKD. Trimming cost V 12 bases and J 2 bases, with 18 bases left between them. The CDR3 loop reads CAASGARPNTGELFF. Written as DNA, the CDR3 is TGTGCCGCCTCAGGGGCCAGGCCAAACACCGGGGAGCTGTTTTTT.

The V and J genes are TRBV6-5 and TRBJ2-7, with 7 bases lining up with TRBD2. Germline V gene data show CDR1 as MNHEY and CDR2 as SVGAGI. This CDR3 comprises 14 residues. V lost 6 bases to trimming and J lost 1 base; unmatched junction nucleotides: 6. DNA of the CDR3: TGTGCCAGCAGGCCCTTGGGGGGGTCCTACGAGCAGTACTTC. Encoded protein: CASRPLGGSYEQYF.

This chain connects TRBV2 to TRBJ2-1; maybe TRBD1 (6 bases). This CDR3 is 14 amino acids long. Germline loops: CDR1 SNHLY, CDR2 FYNNEI. Trimming stripped 7 bases from V and 6 bases from J, with 16 bases between. The CDR3 DNA reads TGTGCCAGCACGACTCAGGGGAAGACCAATGAGCAGTTCTTC. It specifies CASTTQGKTNEQFF.

This sequence joins TRBV7-2 and TRBJ1-1; possible D gene TRBD1, 6 bases. The CDR3 extends over 14 amino acids. Germline assignment: CDR1 SGHTA and CDR2 FQGNSA. Trimming took off 4 bases at V and 1 base at J, with 10 bases between the two ends. The CDR3 region is CASSYGTKNTEAFF. The CDR3 DNA reads TGTGCCAGCAGCTACGGGACAAAGAACACTGAAGCTTTCTTT.

J is TRBJ1-4 and V is TRBV9, with D tentatively TRBD1 (5 bases). CDR3 length: 14 residues. CDR1 is SGDLS and CDR2 is YYNGEE in the germline V gene. V lost 0 bases and J 6 bases, leaving 9 bases between the germline ends. CDR3 protein: CASSVDGGDEKLFF. The CDR3 nucleotides are TGTGCCAGCAGCGTAGACGGGGGGGATGAAAAACTGTTTTTT.

The chain uses TRBV18 and TRBJ1-2, with TRBD1 as a possible D gene (5 bases). V was pared by 3 bases and J by 12 bases, with 17 bases between. The CDR3 runs 13 residues. Per germline, CDR1 KGHSH and CDR2 LQKENI. DNA of the CDR3: TGTGCCAGCTCACCTACTCAATGGGGCGAGAACACCTTC. Its protein product is CASSPTQWGENTF.

V usage is TRBV9 and J usage is TRBJ2-1; D is perhaps TRBD2 (5 bases). Germline V gene lookup returns CDR1 SGDLS and CDR2 YYNGEE. V was trimmed by 0 bases and J by 8 bases, leaving 9 bases between them. The CDR3 extends over 13 amino acids. This CDR3 reads CASSVAPGDEQFF. CDR3 in DNA: TGTGCCAGCAGCGTAGCCCCCGGGGATGAGCAGTTCTTC.

This sequence joins TRBV2 and TRBJ2-1; no reliable D call. The CDR3 consists of 13 residues. Trimming removed 8 bases from V and 0 bases from J, with 8 bases in between. Germline values: CDR1 SNHLY, CDR2 FYNNEI. CDR3 in DNA: TGTGCCAGCCAGCGAGCCTCCTACAATGAGCAGTTCTTC. Translation gives CASQRASYNEQFF.

The chain couples TRBV9 to TRBJ2-5; 11 positions agree with TRBD2. The CDR3 length is 17 residues. Germline loops: CDR1 SGDLS, CDR2 YYNGEE. The J segment lost 5 bases and the V segment lost 0 bases, leaving 9 bases of the junction unmatched. CDR3 amino acids: CASSVEGRLAGRETQYF. In DNA, the CDR3 is TGTGCCAGCAGCGTAGAAGGCCGACTAGCGGGAAGGGAGACCCAGTACTTC. The whole variable domain, filled in from reference TRBV9 and TRBJ2-5, reads DSGVTQTPKHLITATGQRVTLRCSPRSGDLSVYWYQQSLDQGLQFLIQYYNGEERAKGNILERFSAQQFPDLHSELNLSSLELGDSALYFCASSVEGRLAGRETQYFGPGTRLLVL.

The chain employs TRBV3-1 (or the pseudogene TRBV3-2) and TRBJ1-5, with TRBD1 matching over 8 bases. Germline V gene data show CDR1 as LGHDT and CDR2 as YNNKEL (reference sequence). V lost 4 bases, J lost 6 bases, and 8 bases stayed unmatched. CDR3 length equals 15 residues. The CDR3 spells CASSPSGRGLQPQHF. The CDR3 region has the DNA TGTGCCAGCAGCCCCTCGGGCAGGGGGCTTCAGCCCCAGCATTTT.

The V gene is TRBV19, the J gene TRBJ1-1, with a possible D match to TRBD1 (5 bases). CDR1 is LNHDA, CDR2 SQIVND, per germline (reference sequence). V was cut by 5 bases and J by 0 bases, with 10 bases left in between. This CDR3 comprises 14 residues. The CDR3 loop reads CASSARVMNTEAFF. The CDR3 DNA sequence: TGTGCCAGTAGTGCCAGGGTCATGAACACTGAAGCTTTCTTT.

The J gene is TRBJ2-1, the V gene TRBV3-1 (or the pseudogene TRBV3-2); possibly TRBD2 for D (7 bases). The CDR3 covers 19 residues. V was pared by 0 bases and J by 0 bases, with 18 bases between. Germline assignment: CDR1 LGHDT and CDR2 YNNKEL (reference sequence). The CDR3 is CASSQDLGGASFSYNEQFF. CDR3 sequence (DNA): TGTGCCAGCAGCCAAGATTTAGGGGGGGCATCTTTCTCCTACAATGAGCAGTTCTTC.

This rearrangement joins TRBV18 to TRBJ2-1, with 8 bases that match TRBD1. This CDR3 contains 18 residues. The V and J ends lost 1 base and 6 bases, in that order; junction bases with no gene match: 14. CDR1 and CDR2 from the germline V gene are KGHSH and LQKENI. The CDR3 coding sequence is TGTGCCAGCTCACCACTGGCAGGGGGCCACCCACCACTCAATGAGCAGTTCTTC. It translates to CASSPLAGGHPPLNEQFF.

The CDR3 DNA reads as TGCGCCAGCAGCCCCCAGGGGGGACATCAAGAGACCCAGTACTTC. Translation gives CASSPQGGHQETQYF. The genes are TRBV5-1 and TRBJ2-5, with a possible D match to TRBD1 (7 bases). Germline V CDR1 and CDR2: SGHRS, YFSETQ. The CDR3 has 15 amino acids. The V end was cut by 4 bases, the J end by 2 bases, with 15 bases between.

This clone was counted once. The chain has TRBV6-5 and TRBJ2-5; 7 bases line up with TRBD2. CDR1 is MNHEY, CDR2 SVGAGI, per germline. J was trimmed by 7 bases and V by 2 bases; bases with no gene match: 10. CDR3 size: 15 residues. Here the CDR3 reads CASSYLRAGEGTQYF. The CDR3 nucleotides are TGTGCCAGCAGTTACCTAAGGGCGGGAGAGGGGACCCAGTACTTC.

The chain links TRBV2 to TRBJ1-2; 9 positions agree with TRBD1. CDR1 SNHLY and CDR2 FYNNEI come from the germline V gene. V was clipped by 6 bases and J by 7 bases; unmatched bases: 6. CDR3 length: 13 residues. Here the CDR3 DNA reads TGTGCCAGCAGGGCCGGGACAGGGACTGGCTACACCTTC. It translates to CASRAGTGTGYTF.

This chain joins TRBV12-3 or TRBV12-4 and TRBJ1-1, with a weak D call TRBD1 (5 bases). The ends were cut back, 3 bases at V and 10 bases at J, with 15 bases in the middle. This CDR3 contains 13 residues. The CDR3 DNA reads as TGTGCCAGCAGTTTCGGGGGGGTCTCCGGAGCTTTCTTT. Amino acid sequence: CASSFGGVSGAFF.

The chain uses TRBV5-1 and TRBJ2-1; 9 nucleotides match TRBD2. Per the germline V gene, CDR1 is SGHRS and CDR2 is YFSETQ. The CDR3 has 15 amino acids. V trimming: 4 bases; J trimming: 3 bases; junction bases outside the gene matches: 5. CDR3 in DNA: TGCGCCAGCAGCCCGAGACTAGCGGACTACAATGAGCAGTTCTTC. Its translation is CASSPRLADYNEQFF. Using reference TRBV5-1 and TRBJ2-1 for the parts outside the CDR3, the full variable domain is KAGVTQTPRYLIKTRGQQVTLSCSPISGHRSVSWYQQTPGQGLQFLFEYFSETQRNKGNFPGRFSGRQFSNSRSEMNVSTLELGDSALYLCASSPRLADYNEQFFGPGTRLTVL.

V usage is TRBV10-2 and J usage is TRBJ1-5; D might be TRBD1 (6 bases). Trimming removed 6 bases from V and 9 bases from J, with 15 bases in between. Germline-derived CDR1 and CDR2 are WSHSY and SAAADI. The CDR3 covers 13 residues. The DNA of the CDR3 is TGCGCCAGCAGAGAACAGGGTGGCGGGCCCCAGCATTTT. It is translated as CASREQGGGPQHF.

This chain links TRBV19 with TRBJ2-1; perhaps TRBD2 as D (6 bases). The germline V gene has CDR1 LNHDA and CDR2 SQIVND (reference sequence). V dropped 3 bases and J dropped 6 bases, with 18 bases sitting between them. This CDR3 has 16 amino acids. The CDR3 loop is CASSISPSGWVNEQFF. The DNA for the CDR3 is TGTGCCAGTAGTATTTCCCCCAGCGGGTGGGTCAATGAGCAGTTCTTC. Complete variable domain (other parts from reference TRBV19 and TRBJ2-1): DGGITQSPKYLFRKEGQNVTLSCEQNLNHDAMYWYRQDPGQGLRLIYYSQIVNDFQKGDIAEGYSVSREKKESFPLTVTSAQKNPTAFYLCASSISPSGWVNEQFFGPGTRLTVL.

V usage is TRBV5-8 and J usage is TRBJ2-7, with D possibly matching TRBD1 (5 bases). The V end lost 5 bases, the J end lost 2 bases, and 11 bases lay between the germline ends. CDR1 SGHTS and CDR2 YDEGEE come from the germline V gene. The CDR3 runs to 13 residues. The CDR3 here is CASSPRVTYEQYF. CDR3 DNA sequence: TGTGCCAGCAGTCCCAGGGTTACCTACGAGCAGTACTTC.

This clone was picked up one time. The chain joins TRBV28 to TRBJ2-2; D may be TRBD1 (6 bases). Looked up from germline, CDR1 is MDHEN and CDR2 is SYDVKM. CDR3 length equals 13 residues. Trimming shortened V by 3 bases and J by 8 bases, and 10 bases separated the two germline ends. The CDR3, as DNA: TGTGCCAGCAGTTTGACAGGAGTGGGGGAGCTGTTTTTT. Its translation is CASSLTGVGELFF.